Listed below are T cell receptor beta chains from one sample, sequenced in a study of cytomegalovirus exposure and HLA in healthy donors. Only in-frame clones appear in the TCRdb table, and some are missing; sequencing was by immunoSEQ multiplex PCR. The data contain about 150,000 clones, approximately 72% of them seen just once; the ten biggest clones take up more than 1.2%. Source material: PBMCs. All receptors derive from a young man in good health and CMV-seronegative. Both conserved end residues are part of each CDR3. The D gene is left open where the match is weak. The listing skips clone size in some rows; elsewhere it reads once, few, many or a size class.

clone size,D gene,J gene,V gene,CDR3 protein,CDR3 DNA
.,.,TRBJ2-7,TRBV4-1,CASSQGPYTYEQYF,TGCGCCAGCAGCCAAGGTCCCTATACCTACGAGCAGTACTTC
.,TRBD2,TRBJ2-3,TRBV7-4,CASSSRNSGRAPDTQYF,TGTGCCAGCAGCTCCCGGAATAGCGGGAGGGCCCCTGATACGCAGTATTTT
.,TRBD1,TRBJ1-2,TRBV28,CASSSPTDRGDGYTF,TGTGCCAGCAGTTCACCAACCGACAGGGGGGATGGCTACACCTTC
.,.,TRBJ2-7,TRBV7-6,CASTPVGSSSPYEQYF,TGTGCCAGCACACCAGTCGGGTCTAGCAGCCCCTACGAGCAGTACTTC
few,TRBD1,TRBJ2-2,TRBV10-3,CAISLTGGVSTGELFF,TGTGCCATCAGCCTGACAGGGGGCGTCAGCACCGGGGAGCTGTTTTTT
.,.,TRBJ2-5,TRBV28,CASHRQGTETQYF,TGTGCCAGTCACAGGCAGGGGACGGAGACCCAGTACTTC
once,TRBD1,TRBJ1-2,TRBV28,CASSSEGGPYGYTF,TGTGCCAGCAGTAGCGAAGGGGGCCCCTATGGCTACACCTTC
once,TRBD2,TRBJ2-3,TRBV9,CASSVGGLFPDTQYF,TGTGCCAGCAGCGTAGGGGGACTATTCCCAGATACGCAGTATTTT
.,.,TRBJ1-1,TRBV27,CASRFMGRYTEAFF,TGTGCCAGCAGGTTCATGGGGAGATACACTGAAGCTTTCTTT
.,.,TRBJ2-5,TRBV5-5,CASSFGGQPEETQYF,TGTGCCAGCAGCTTTGGAGGACAGCCAGAAGAGACCCAGTACTTC
.,.,TRBJ2-3,TRBV28,CASSLGRAGLTDTQYF,TGTGCCAGCAGTTTAGGTCGGGCGGGCCTCACAGATACGCAGTATTTT
few,TRBD1,TRBJ2-7,TRBV18,CASSPPGQGSYEQYF,TGTGCCAGCTCACCGCCGGGACAGGGCTCCTACGAGCAGTACTTC
.,.,TRBJ1-4,TRBV28,CASSLVRTEKLFF,TGTGCCAGCAGTCTGGTGCGAACGGAAAAACTGTTTTTT
.,.,TRBJ1-2,TRBV7-2,CASSTFPKYHADYGYTF,TGTGCCAGCAGCACTTTCCCGAAGTATCACGCGGACTATGGCTACACCTTC
.,.,TRBJ1-2,TRBV5-1,CASSQGRDYNYGYTF,TGCGCCAGCAGCCAGGGCCGGGACTACAACTATGGCTACACCTTC
.,.,TRBJ1-1,TRBV30,CAWSVQGNTEAFF,TGTGCCTGGAGTGTACAGGGGAACACTGAAGCTTTCTTT
.,.,TRBJ2-5,TRBV5-1,CASSLAGNGRATQYF,TGCGCCAGCAGCTTGGCCGGGAATGGCCGGGCGACCCAGTACTTC
once,.,TRBJ1-2,TRBV6-5,CASTRTVPNYGYTF,TGTGCCAGCACCAGGACAGTACCTAACTATGGCTACACCTTC
.,TRBD2,TRBJ2-7,TRBV11-2,CASSPLGRLAGTSYEQYF,TGTGCCAGCAGCCCCCTGGGGCGACTAGCGGGAACGTCCTACGAGCAGTACTTC
.,.,TRBJ1-1,TRBV27,CASQQALNTEAFF,TGTGCCTCACAGCAAGCACTGAACACTGAAGCTTTCTTT
few,.,TRBJ1-5,TRBV7-8,CASSLARLTARGPQHF,TGTGCCAGCAGCTTGGCACGATTGACAGCCCGAGGGCCCCAGCATTTT
.,TRBD2,TRBJ2-7,TRBV7-6,CASSSPLADEQYF,TGTGCCAGCAGCTCCCCACTAGCGGACGAGCAGTACTTC
.,TRBD2,TRBJ2-1,TRBV9,CASSVGRLAGNEQFF,TGTGCCAGCAGCGTAGGTCGCCTAGCGGGAAATGAGCAGTTCTTC
.,TRBD2,TRBJ2-7,TRBV28,CASRPGTTPYEQYF,TGTGCCAGCAGACCCGGGACTACTCCCTACGAGCAGTACTTC
few,TRBD2,TRBJ2-5,TRBV19,CASSADTSGRETQYF,TGTGCCAGTTCCGCCGATACTAGCGGGAGGGAGACCCAGTACTTC
.,.,TRBJ1-2,TRBV7-8,CASSLGFGYSYGYTF,TGTGCCAGCAGCTTAGGATTCGGATACAGCTATGGCTACACCTTC
.,TRBD1,TRBJ1-2,TRBV14,CASRRQGDYGYTF,TGTGCCAGCAGAAGACAGGGTGACTATGGCTACACCTTC
few,TRBD2,TRBJ2-2,TRBV7-9,CSSSLWREITGELFF,TGTTCCAGCAGCTTGTGGCGGGAGATAACCGGGGAGCTGTTTTTT
.,.,TRBJ2-7,TRBV5-4,CASRGGPTQLYF,TGTGCCAGCAGAGGGGGACCCACTCAGCTGTACTTC
.,.,TRBJ2-5,TRBV5-1,CASKTSGGAIGETQYF,TGCGCCAGCAAAACTTCTGGGGGGGCCATTGGAGAGACCCAGTACTTC
.,.,TRBJ2-5,TRBV19,CASSPQPQETQYF,TGTGCCAGTAGTCCACAGCCCCAAGAGACCCAGTACTTC
few,TRBD2,TRBJ2-5,TRBV9,CASSGSLGRAGTQYF,TGTGCCAGCAGCGGATCCCTGGGGAGGGCCGGGACCCAGTACTTC
.,TRBD2,TRBJ2-1,TRBV10-1,CASSLAGGPDEQFF,TGCGCCAGCAGCCTAGCGGGAGGGCCTGATGAGCAGTTCTTC
.,.,TRBJ2-5,TRBV7-9,CASSLGAGIETQYF,TGTGCCAGCAGCTTAGGGGCAGGGATAGAGACCCAGTACTTC
.,.,TRBJ1-1,TRBV19,CASSIAPVNTEAFF,TGTGCCAGTAGTATAGCACCGGTGAACACTGAAGCTTTCTTT
.,TRBD2,TRBJ2-3,TRBV5-1,CASRESGSSTDTQYF,TGCGCCAGCAGGGAGAGCGGGAGTAGCACAGATACGCAGTATTTT
.,.,TRBJ1-1,TRBV28,CASSLPGHTFMNTEAFF,TGTGCCAGCAGCCTCCCGGGACATACCTTTATGAACACTGAAGCTTTCTTT
.,TRBD1,TRBJ2-5,TRBV10-3,CAISVQGEVGETQYF,TGTGCCATCAGTGTACAGGGGGAGGTAGGAGAGACCCAGTACTTC
.,.,TRBJ2-7,TRBV5-1,CASSLRIFSGEQYF,TGCGCCAGCAGCCTCAGGATATTTTCGGGGGAGCAGTACTTC
once,TRBD2,TRBJ2-3,TRBV5-8,CASSPGRARGTDTQYF,TGTGCCAGCAGCCCAGGGAGGGCAAGGGGCACAGATACGCAGTATTTT
.,TRBD2,TRBJ2-1,TRBV19,CASSIVPTSGYNEQFF,TGTGCCAGTAGTATAGTGCCGACTAGCGGCTACAATGAGCAGTTCTTC
.,TRBD1,TRBJ1-1,TRBV7-2,CASGGGGTGGNTEAFF,TGTGCCAGCGGTGGGGGAGGGACAGGCGGGAACACTGAAGCTTTCTTT
.,TRBD2,TRBJ2-4,TRBV2,CASSGRLAGGLAKNIQYF,TGTGCCAGCAGTGGGAGACTAGCGGGAGGGCTAGCCAAAAACATTCAGTACTTC
.,.,TRBJ2-2,TRBV19,CASTQQGKNTGELFF,TGTGCCAGTACCCAGCAGGGGAAGAACACCGGGGAGCTGTTTTTT
.,TRBD1,TRBJ1-5,TRBV27,CASSPSQGASGQPQHF,TGTGCCAGCAGTCCCTCACAGGGGGCGTCTGGTCAGCCCCAGCATTTT
.,TRBD1,TRBJ2-7,TRBV9,CASSVGQGAYEQYF,TGTGCCAGCAGCGTAGGTCAGGGGGCCTACGAGCAGTACTTC
.,TRBD1,TRBJ2-7,TRBV6-5,CASSYSTGAYEQYF,TGTGCCAGCAGTTACTCCACAGGGGCCTACGAGCAGTACTTC
.,.,TRBJ1-2,TRBV5-1,CASSLGSGLYGYTF,TGCGCCAGCAGCTTGGGTTCCGGTCTCTATGGCTACACCTTC
.,.,TRBJ1-3,TRBV10-3,CAISTTGFGNTIYF,TGTGCCATCAGCACCACAGGGTTCGGAAACACCATATATTTT
.,TRBD1,TRBJ1-5,TRBV19,CASRRDREDQPQHF,TGTGCCAGTAGGAGGGACAGGGAAGATCAGCCCCAGCATTTT
once,TRBD2,TRBJ2-3,TRBV9,CASSVVAGVDTQYF,TGTGCCAGCAGCGTGGTAGCGGGAGTAGATACGCAGTATTTT
.,.,TRBJ1-3,TRBV10-3,CAISESGTGNTIYF,TGTGCCATCAGTGAGTCGGGGACAGGAAACACCATATATTTT
.,TRBD1,TRBJ1-2,TRBV7-2,CASSSAGSGGGYGYTF,TGTGCCAGCAGCTCGGCGGGGTCAGGGGGCGGCTATGGCTACACCTTC
.,.,TRBJ2-7,TRBV6-1,CASSEGGALNEQYF,TGTGCCAGCAGTGAAGGGGGCGCTTTGAACGAGCAGTACTTC
few,TRBD2,TRBJ2-1,TRBV18,CASSTAGGEQFF,TGTGCCAGCTCAACAGCGGGAGGGGAGCAGTTCTTC
.,.,TRBJ2-3,TRBV5-4,CASSPPGDTQYF,TGTGCCAGCAGCCCCCCGGGGGATACGCAGTATTTT
few,TRBD1,TRBJ2-2,TRBV5-1,CASSFQGDNTGELFF,TGCGCCAGCAGCTTCCAGGGGGACAACACCGGGGAGCTGTTTTTT
.,TRBD1,TRBJ2-2,TRBV11-3,CASSYRGTNTGELFF,TGTGCCAGCAGCTACAGGGGGACGAACACCGGGGAGCTGTTTTTT
.,.,TRBJ2-7,TRBV6-5,CASSSGQGYEQYF,.
.,TRBD2,TRBJ2-1,TRBV9,CASSPHGGLAGGNNEQFF,TGTGCCAGCAGCCCCCACGGGGGACTAGCGGGAGGCAACAATGAGCAGTTCTTC